The 8 T cell receptor beta chains below were found in one sample sequenced in a study of shared T cell receptors in the human thymus. Sequenced by immunoSEQ multiplex PCR; TCRdb stores in-frame clones only, minus some. Among hundreds of thousands of clones listed, approximately 87% were seen once. These same records also appear under a second study, on human thymus T cells.

Sequenced sample: thymocytes. Receptors originate from a boy under two years old with a congenital heart defect.

The V gene is TRBV27, the J gene TRBJ2-6; weak D call: TRBD2 (5 bases). Germline V CDR1 and CDR2: MNHEY, SMNVEV (reference sequence). The CDR3 has 17 amino acids. V gave up 1 base and J gave up 2 bases, with 12 bases separating them. This CDR3 is CASSLWTVRAGANVLTF. In DNA, the CDR3 is TGTGCCAGCAGTTTATGGACTGTTCGGGCTGGGGCCAACGTCCTGACTTTC.

The chain carries TRBV16 and TRBJ2-1, with D perhaps TRBD2 (7 bases). Looked up from germline, CDR1 is KGHSY and CDR2 is FQNENV. Deletions cut 4 bases from V and 6 bases from J, with 19 bases between. The CDR3 totals 16 residues. CDR3 sequence reads: CASSPFLGGGLNEQFF. CDR3 coding DNA: TGTGCCAGCAGCCCATTCCTAGGGGGGGGGCTCAATGAGCAGTTCTTC.

This chain joins TRBV4-3 and TRBJ1-1; 9 nucleotides match TRBD1. The CDR3 consists of 16 residues. Germline V CDR1 and CDR2: LGHNA, YSLEER. J lost 5 bases, V lost 0 bases, and 7 bases had no gene match. The CDR3 DNA is TGCGCCAGCAGCCAAGATTGGGGGACAGGGTTGACTGAAGCTTTCTTT. Protein: CASSQDWGTGLTEAFF.

Turning to this clone: This sample also contains other DNA sequences that code for the same CDR3. This chain links TRBV10-3 with TRBJ1-1; D perhaps matches TRBD1 (6 bases). V lost 0 bases and J lost 5, with 10 bases in between. CDR3 size: 14 residues. Germline values: CDR1 ENHRY, CDR2 SYGVKD. CDR3: CAISESGHRTEAFF. In DNA, the CDR3 is TGTGCCATCAGTGAGTCGGGACACCGTACTGAAGCTTTCTTT.

Here the CDR3 DNA reads TGTGCCAGCGCACCACAGGGAGGGGAGACCCAGTACTTC. This gives the protein CASAPQGGETQYF. This chain connects TRBV11-3 to TRBJ2-5; D might be TRBD2 (7 bases). V lost 8 bases and J lost 5, with 15 bases in between. Germline V gene lookup returns CDR1 SGHNT and CDR2 YENEEA. CDR3 length: 13 amino acids.

The table lists this clone with a count of one. The chain carries TRBV6-5 and TRBJ2-5, with 12 bases that match TRBD1. The J segment lost 5 bases and the V segment lost 2 bases, leaving 6 bases of the junction unmatched. Germline loops: CDR1 MNHEY, CDR2 SVGAGI. This CDR3 is 16 amino acids long. CDR3: CASSYIRDRGLETQYF. CDR3 nucleotide sequence: TGTGCCAGCAGTTACATCCGGGACAGGGGGCTGGAGACCCAGTACTTC.

The chain links TRBV11-3 to TRBJ2-1, with D tentatively TRBD2 (6 bases). CDR1 and CDR2 from the germline V gene are SGHNT and YENEEA. The CDR3 length is 14 residues. Trimming pared 5 bases from V and 9 bases from J, leaving 17 bases between. CDR3 sequence (DNA): TGTGCCAGCAGCCCACGGGAGATTGGCAGTGAGCAGTTCTTC. Translating it yields CASSPREIGSEQFF.

The rearrangement joins TRBV28 to TRBJ2-3; D gene uncertain. Germline values: CDR1 MDHEN, CDR2 SYDVKM. The CDR3 is 12 residues long. V lost 4 bases to trimming and J lost 6 bases, with 8 bases between them. The CDR3 loop reads CASSSNFDTQYF. In DNA form, the CDR3 reads TGTGCCAGCAGTTCGAACTTTGATACGCAGTATTTT.